A selection of T cell receptor beta chains follows, all from one sample in a study of blood T cell repertoires in COVID-19. TCRdb keeps only in-frame clones here, not all; method: immunoSEQ multiplex PCR. The data show about 130,000 clones, around 85% seen once. The specimen was peripheral blood. The receptors come from a woman over 75 with COVID-19, enrolled during active disease. Both conserved end residues are part of each CDR3. D genes are given only for firm matches. Clone size is shown for a subset of rows, as once, few, many or a class of expanded clone.

j_call clone_size d_call v_call cdr3_aa cdr3_nt
TRBJ1-6 - - TRBV28 CASSFGWELNSPLHF TGTGCCAGCAGTTTCGGTTGGGAGCTTAATTCACCCCTCCACTTT
TRBJ2-5 once TRBD2 TRBV18 CASSAGTSETQYF TGTGCCAGCTCAGCCGGGACTAGCGAGACCCAGTACTTC
TRBJ2-5 once - TRBV5-5 CASSLDEGQETQYF TGTGCCAGCAGCTTGGATGAGGGACAAGAGACCCAGTACTTC
TRBJ2-1 - - TRBV9 CASTQSAGSSYNEQFF TGTGCCAGCACCCAGTCTGCGGGGAGCTCCTACAATGAGCAGTTCTTC
TRBJ1-6 - - TRBV5-8 CASSVPGHGASPLHF TGTGCCAGCAGCGTCCCGGGACACGGGGCCTCACCCCTCCACTTT
TRBJ2-1 - TRBD2 TRBV7-2 CASSLAAGGSYNEQFF TGTGCCAGCAGCTTAGCCGCGGGGGGCTCCTACAATGAGCAGTTCTTC
TRBJ2-5 - - TRBV5-1 CASSLAEETQYF TGCGCCAGCAGCTTGGCCGAGGAGACCCAGTACTTC
TRBJ1-2 - TRBD1 TRBV2 CASSQGAVDYGYTF TGTGCCAGCAGTCAGGGGGCGGTTGACTATGGCTACACCTTC
TRBJ2-6 - - TRBV19 CASSGSSRRYSGANVLTF TGTGCCAGTAGTGGTTCTAGCAGACGCTACTCTGGGGCCAACGTCCTGACTTTC
TRBJ1-2 - - TRBV10-3 CAISPSGMDGYTF TGTGCCATCAGCCCGAGCGGGATGGATGGCTACACCTTC
TRBJ2-6 - TRBD1 TRBV19 CASGTVGANVLTF TGTGCCAGTGGGACAGTGGGCGCCAACGTCCTGACTTTC
TRBJ2-5 - TRBD2 TRBV7-9 CASSSGTSGQETQYF TGTGCCAGCAGCTCGGGCACTAGCGGACAAGAGACCCAGTACTTC
TRBJ1-1 - TRBD1 TRBV15 CATSRGQVGTEAFF TGTGCCACCAGCCGCGGACAGGTGGGCACTGAAGCTTTCTTT
TRBJ2-5 - TRBD1 TRBV11-3 CASSLGQQGEETQYF TGTGCCAGCAGCTTAGGTCAACAGGGGGAAGAGACCCAGTACTTC
TRBJ2-5 - TRBD1 TRBV5-1 CASSLGDRAGEETQYF TGCGCCAGCAGCTTGGGGGACAGGGCTGGAGAAGAGACCCAGTACTTC
TRBJ2-7 once - TRBV6-1 CASSVDSPGGTYEQYF TGTGCCAGCAGTGTGGACAGCCCGGGGGGTACCTACGAGCAGTACTTC
TRBJ2-1 - TRBD2 TRBV12-5 CASGLAGGLFEQFF TGTGCTAGTGGGTTAGCGGGAGGGCTTTTTGAGCAGTTCTTC
TRBJ2-7 - - TRBV11-2 CASSFSVRDEQYF TGTGCCAGCAGCTTTTCTGTGCGGGACGAGCAGTACTTC
TRBJ1-2 - - TRBV24-1 CATSDLSGEGGYTF TGTGCCACCAGTGATTTGTCAGGGGAAGGCGGCTACACCTTC
TRBJ2-4 - TRBD2 TRBV7-2 CASSLVGGEGGKNIQYF TGTGCCAGCAGCTTAGTTGGGGGGGAGGGAGGCAAAAACATTCAGTACTTC
TRBJ2-7 - - TRBV5-1 CASRLDIGEQYF TGCGCCAGCAGGCTTGACATCGGCGAGCAGTACTTC
TRBJ2-1 - - TRBV9 CASSVGDTSYNEQFF TGTGCCAGCAGCGTAGGAGATACCTCCTACAATGAGCAGTTCTTC
TRBJ1-1 once - TRBV5-1 CASSFTGYTEAFF TGCGCCAGCAGCTTCACAGGGTACACTGAAGCTTTCTTT
TRBJ1-3 - - TRBV28 CASSRTVSGNTIYF TGTGCCAGCAGCAGGACAGTCTCTGGAAACACCATATATTTT
TRBJ1-2 - - TRBV19 CASSIALEGLSGYTF TGTGCCAGTAGTATAGCATTGGAGGGACTAAGCGGCTACACCTTC
TRBJ2-7 few TRBD1 TRBV5-1 CASSLTAGTGYEQYF TGCGCCAGCAGCTTGACGGCCGGGACAGGGTACGAGCAGTACTTC
TRBJ1-2 - - TRBV6-5 CASREDYGYTF TGTGCCAGCAGGGAGGACTATGGCTACACCTTC
TRBJ2-3 - TRBD1 TRBV6-6 CASSTSGTGGDTQYF TGTGCCAGCAGCACATCCGGGACAGGGGGTGATACGCAGTATTTT
TRBJ2-3 - - TRBV12-5 CASGLGGGTQYF TGTGCTAGTGGTTTGGGGGGCGGTACGCAGTATTTT
TRBJ2-2 - TRBD2 TRBV19 CASSPPSGRDTGELFF TGTGCCAGTAGCCCCCCTAGCGGGAGGGACACCGGGGAGCTGTTTTTT
TRBJ1-1 few - TRBV2 CASNRVGDKNTEAFF TGTGCCAGCAACAGGGTCGGGGATAAGAACACTGAAGCTTTCTTT
TRBJ2-7 - - TRBV19 CASSYGSAYEQYF TGTGCCAGTAGTTACGGGTCAGCCTACGAGCAGTACTTC
TRBJ1-2 - TRBD1 TRBV28 CASSVDRVGYGYTF TGTGCCAGCAGTGTGGACAGGGTGGGGTATGGCTACACCTTC
TRBJ1-1 - - TRBV6-4 CARTSAEAFF TGTGCCAGAACATCGGCGGAGGCTTTCTTT
TRBJ2-3 - TRBD1 TRBV19 CASSITGADTQYF TGTGCCAGTAGTATTACAGGGGCAGATACGCAGTATTTT
TRBJ2-3 - - TRBV9 CASSNRGGAVTDTQYF TGTGCCAGCAGCAACCGCGGTGGGGCCGTCACAGATACGCAGTATTTT
TRBJ2-1 - TRBD2 TRBV27 CASSLLRDGRAIEQFF TGTGCCAGCAGTTTATTGAGGGACGGGAGGGCAATCGAGCAGTTCTTC
TRBJ2-7 - - TRBV6-1 CASSEAGSQGAYEQYF TGTGCCAGCAGTGAAGCGGGCTCTCAGGGCGCCTACGAGCAGTACTTC
TRBJ1-5 few TRBD1 TRBV10-3 CAATTGPDQPQHF TGTGCCGCGACGACAGGGCCCGATCAGCCCCAGCATTTT
TRBJ2-5 - TRBD2 TRBV7-7 CASSLNSGKTGETQYF TGTGCTAGCAGCTTGAATAGCGGGAAGACGGGTGAGACCCAGTACTTC
TRBJ2-1 - - TRBV7-8 CASSLSLARNEQFF TGTGCCAGCAGCTTAAGCCTAGCTCGCAATGAGCAGTTCTTC
TRBJ2-3 - TRBD1 TRBV9 CASSVAGGDDTQYF TGTGCCAGCAGCGTAGCAGGGGGCGACGATACGCAGTATTTT
TRBJ1-1 - TRBD1 TRBV11-2 CASSSTGGLEAFF TGTGCCAGCAGCTCGACAGGGGGCCTGGAAGCTTTCTTT
TRBJ2-2 few TRBD2 TRBV5-1 CASSVASGGNTGELFF TGCGCCAGCAGCGTGGCTAGCGGAGGGAACACCGGGGAGCTGTTTTTT
TRBJ1-1 - - TRBV3-1/TRBV3-2 CASSQWDTNTEAFF TGTGCCAGCAGCCAATGGGACACGAACACTGAAGCTTTCTTT
TRBJ1-1 - - TRBV4-3 CASSQGGRRTEAFF TGCGCCAGCAGCCAAGGAGGAAGACGGACTGAAGCTTTCTTT
TRBJ1-3 few - TRBV7-2 CASSLAGPIYF TGTGCCAGCAGCTTAGCTGGCCCCATATATTTT
TRBJ1-6 once - TRBV14 CASSQELSNSPLHF TGTGCCAGCAGCCAAGAACTTAGTAACTCACCCCTCCACTTT
TRBJ2-2 - - TRBV4-3 CASSQSFVSGELFF TGCGCCAGCAGCCAATCGTTTGTTTCCGGGGAGCTGTTTTTT
TRBJ2-5 - - TRBV7-9 CASSLLRDWETQYF TGTGCCAGCAGCTTATTGCGGGATTGGGAGACCCAGTACTTC
TRBJ2-3 - TRBD2 TRBV28 CASSSAGGSTDTQYF TGTGCCAGCAGTTCTGCGGGAGGGAGCACAGATACGCAGTATTTT
TRBJ1-1 - - TRBV2 CASMVLRGEAFF TGTGCCAGCATGGTACTTCGGGGGGAAGCTTTCTTT
TRBJ1-4 once - TRBV11-2 CASSLGQKEKLFF TGTGCCAGCAGCTTAGGTCAGAAGGAAAAACTGTTTTTT
TRBJ2-7 - - TRBV14 CASSRGLPWWAYEQYF TGTGCCAGCAGCCGGGGCCTCCCGTGGTGGGCCTACGAGCAGTACTTC